The text below deals with one T cell receptor beta chain. The sample comes from a study of blood T cell repertoires in COVID-19. Across the whole study: Donors in the United States, Italy and Spain gave samples during acute or convalescent COVID-19. T cells, B-cell-depleted T cells, or PBMCs supplied cDNA or gDNA.

In the study's own analysis: From reference gene primer amplification, estimates of nucleated cell counts were derived. Method: immunoSEQ multiplex PCR; TCRdb's copy keeps in-frame clones and lacks some. That table is the source of V, J and clone size, and D and trimming were worked out from the DNA. The sample lists approximately 300,000 clones; about nine tenths were seen once. The sequence was obtained from a man aged 50 to 60 with active or convalescent COVID-19. Sequenced sample: peripheral blood.

This CDR3 is CASSPRDSDSPLHF. DNA for the CDR3: TGTGCCAGCTCGCCTCGGGACAGCGATTCACCCCTCCACTTT. This chain joins TRBV18 and TRBJ1-6, with 7 bases identical to TRBD1. This CDR3 contains 14 residues. The germline V gene has CDR1 KGHSH and CDR2 LQKENI. V dropped 6 bases and J dropped 8; count of bases not matched to a gene: 7.